The clone carrying this TCR beta chain showed up just once. V was shortened by 1 base and J by 3 bases, with 19 bases between the two germline ends. The length of the CDR3 is 18 residues. Per the germline V gene, CDR1 is SGHNT and CDR2 is YENEEA. Sequenced by immunoSEQ multiplex PCR; TCRdb stores in-frame clones only, minus some. The sample contains around 2.3 million clones, roughly 95% of which appear only once. The sample originates from a study of shared clonotypes between healthy human individuals. CD4+ cells were split into CD45RA+ naive and CD45RA-negative memory subsets. This receptor was taken from a man in his late teens or twenties in good health. The sequencing input was naive CD4+ T cells sorted from blood. As for subset: CD45RA+ positively selected. This chain links TRBV11-3 with TRBJ2-1; D might be TRBD1 (6 bases). The CDR3, as DNA: TGTGCCAGCAGCTTAGGTGAAAAGACAGGACGGGTCTACAATGAGCAGTTCTTC. Its protein is CASSLGEKTGRVYNEQFF.